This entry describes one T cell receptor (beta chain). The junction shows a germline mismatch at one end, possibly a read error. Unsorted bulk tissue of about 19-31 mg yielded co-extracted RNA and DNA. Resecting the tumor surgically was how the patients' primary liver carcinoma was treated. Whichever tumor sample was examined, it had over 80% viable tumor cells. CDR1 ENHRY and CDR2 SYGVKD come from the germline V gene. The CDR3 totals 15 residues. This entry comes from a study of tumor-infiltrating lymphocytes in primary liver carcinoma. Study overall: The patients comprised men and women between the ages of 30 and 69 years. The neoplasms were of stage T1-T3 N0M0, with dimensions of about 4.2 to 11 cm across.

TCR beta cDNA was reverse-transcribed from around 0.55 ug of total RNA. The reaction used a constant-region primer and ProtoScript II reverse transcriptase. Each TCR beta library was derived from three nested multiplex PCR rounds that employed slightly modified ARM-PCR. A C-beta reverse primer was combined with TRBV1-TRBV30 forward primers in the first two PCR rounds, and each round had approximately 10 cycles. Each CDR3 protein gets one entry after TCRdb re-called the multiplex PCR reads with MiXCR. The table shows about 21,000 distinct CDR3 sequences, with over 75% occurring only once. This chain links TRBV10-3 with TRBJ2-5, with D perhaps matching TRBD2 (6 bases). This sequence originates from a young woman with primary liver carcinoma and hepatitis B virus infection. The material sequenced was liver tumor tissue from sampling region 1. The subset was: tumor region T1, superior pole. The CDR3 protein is CAISESATRLEIQYF. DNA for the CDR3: TGTGCCATCAGTGAGTCTGCTACCAGACTAGAGATCCAGTACTTC.